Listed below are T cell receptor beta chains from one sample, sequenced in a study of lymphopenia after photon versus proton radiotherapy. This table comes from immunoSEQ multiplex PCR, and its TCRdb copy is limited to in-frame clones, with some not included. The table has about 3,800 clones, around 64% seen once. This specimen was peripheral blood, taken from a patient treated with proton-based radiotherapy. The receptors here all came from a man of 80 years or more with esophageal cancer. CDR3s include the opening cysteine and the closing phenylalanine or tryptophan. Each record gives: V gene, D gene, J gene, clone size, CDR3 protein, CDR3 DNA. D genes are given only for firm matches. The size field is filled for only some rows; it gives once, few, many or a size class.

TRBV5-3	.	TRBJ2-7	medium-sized	CARNRQGKHYEQYF	TGTGCCAGAAATAGGCAGGGGAAGCACTACGAGCAGTACTTC
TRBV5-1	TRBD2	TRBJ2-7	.	CASSLSASGTYEQYF	TGCGCCAGCAGCTTGTCGGCTAGCGGGACGTACGAGCAGTACTTC
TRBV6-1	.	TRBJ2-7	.	CASTESYEQYF	TGTGCCAGCACGGAGTCCTACGAGCAGTACTTC
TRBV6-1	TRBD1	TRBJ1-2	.	CASTPQGRSYGYTF	TGTGCCAGCACTCCACAGGGGCGCAGCTATGGCTACACCTTC
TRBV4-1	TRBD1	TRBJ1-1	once	CASSHFPLRQGEMNTEAFF	TGCGCCAGCAGCCACTTCCCTCTTAGACAGGGTGAGATGAACACTGAAGCTTTCTTT
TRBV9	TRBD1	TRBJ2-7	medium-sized	CASSQEQGAAYEQYF	TGTGCCAGCAGCCAAGAGCAGGGGGCTGCCTACGAGCAGTACTTC
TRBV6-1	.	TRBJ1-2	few	CASRGDQSSSYGYTF	TGTGCCAGCAGAGGGGACCAGTCATCGAGCTATGGCTACACCTTC
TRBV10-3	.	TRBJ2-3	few	CAIRPPDADTQYF	TGTGCCATCAGGCCCCCGGACGCTGATACGCAGTATTTT
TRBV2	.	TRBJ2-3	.	CASIAGGF	TGTGCCAGCATTGCAGGAGGTTTT
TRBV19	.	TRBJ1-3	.	CASRTYGTQENTIYF	TGTGCCAGTAGAACCTATGGGACGCAAGAAAACACCATATATTTT
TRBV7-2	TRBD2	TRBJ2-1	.	CASSLAGLAINEQFF	TGTGCCAGCAGCTTAGCGGGACTAGCTATAAATGAGCAGTTCTTC
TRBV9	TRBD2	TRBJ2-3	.	CASSVEPRTSGYSTDTQYF	TGTGCCAGCAGCGTCGAACCACGGACTAGCGGGTATAGCACAGATACGCAGTATTTT
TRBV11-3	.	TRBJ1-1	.	CASSFPYGSDTEAFF	TGTGCCAGCAGCTTTCCCTATGGTTCGGACACTGAAGCTTTCTTT
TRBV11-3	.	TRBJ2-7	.	CASSYVRGYLYEQYF	TGTGCCAGCAGCTACGTCCGTGGGTACCTCTACGAGCAGTACTTC
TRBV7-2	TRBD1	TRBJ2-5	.	CASSLSTGEPETQYF	TGTGCCAGCAGCTTAAGTACAGGGGAACCAGAGACCCAGTACTTC
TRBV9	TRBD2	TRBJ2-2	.	CASSALAGENGELFF	TGTGCCAGCAGCGCCTTAGCGGGAGAGAACGGGGAGCTGTTTTTT
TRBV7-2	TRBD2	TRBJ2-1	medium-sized	CASSLVPSGAGEQFF	TGTGCCAGCAGCTTAGTGCCTAGCGGGGCCGGTGAGCAGTTCTTC
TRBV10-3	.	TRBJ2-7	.	CAISDGVGSSYEQYF	TGTGCCATCAGCGATGGGGTTGGGAGCTCCTACGAGCAGTACTTC
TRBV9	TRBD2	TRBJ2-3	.	CASSLRPAGSTDTQYF	TGTGCCAGCAGCTTACGGCCAGCGGGGTCCACAGATACGCAGTATTTT
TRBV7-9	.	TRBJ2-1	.	CASSPSWGGHLINEQFF	TGTGCCAGCAGCCCCAGTTGGGGCGGGCACTTAATAAATGAGCAGTTCTTC
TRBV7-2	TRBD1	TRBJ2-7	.	CASRGTGGTYEQYF	TGTGCCAGCAGGGGGACAGGGGGAACTTACGAGCAGTACTTC
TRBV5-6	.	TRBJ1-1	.	CASSLDLTGNTEAFF	TGTGCCAGCAGCTTAGATTTAACAGGGAACACTGAAGCTTTCTTT
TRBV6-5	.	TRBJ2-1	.	CASSALADYNEQFF	TGTGCCAGCAGTGCCCTTGCGGACTACAATGAGCAGTTCTTC
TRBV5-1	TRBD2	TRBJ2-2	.	CASSLNSGGPIGELFF	TGCGCCAGCAGCTTGAATAGCGGGGGCCCCATCGGGGAGCTGTTTTTT
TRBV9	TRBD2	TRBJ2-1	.	CASSVVGLAGSEQFF	TGTGCCAGCAGCGTAGTGGGACTAGCGGGGAGTGAGCAGTTCTTC
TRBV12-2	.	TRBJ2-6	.	CASRSCAQSRANVLTF	TGTGCAAGTCGCAGCTGTGCACAAAGTCGGGCCAACGTCCTGACTTTC
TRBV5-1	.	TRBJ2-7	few	CASSSGTGDRFEQYF	TGCGCCAGCAGTTCCGGGACGGGGGACCGGTTCGAGCAGTACTTC
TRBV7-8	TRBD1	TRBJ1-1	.	CASSLARQGFTEAFF	TGTGCCAGCAGCTTAGCGAGACAGGGATTCACTGAAGCTTTCTTT
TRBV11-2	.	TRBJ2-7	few	CASSSYEQYF	TGTGCCAGCAGCTCCTACGAGCAGTACTTC
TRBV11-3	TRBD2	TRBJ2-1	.	CASSSRTSGGLDEQFF	TGTGCCAGCAGCTCGCGGACTAGCGGGGGTCTGGATGAGCAGTTCTTC
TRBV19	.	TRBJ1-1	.	CASSIGGAPGEAFF	TGTGCCAGTAGTATAGGAGGGGCCCCTGGTGAAGCTTTCTTT